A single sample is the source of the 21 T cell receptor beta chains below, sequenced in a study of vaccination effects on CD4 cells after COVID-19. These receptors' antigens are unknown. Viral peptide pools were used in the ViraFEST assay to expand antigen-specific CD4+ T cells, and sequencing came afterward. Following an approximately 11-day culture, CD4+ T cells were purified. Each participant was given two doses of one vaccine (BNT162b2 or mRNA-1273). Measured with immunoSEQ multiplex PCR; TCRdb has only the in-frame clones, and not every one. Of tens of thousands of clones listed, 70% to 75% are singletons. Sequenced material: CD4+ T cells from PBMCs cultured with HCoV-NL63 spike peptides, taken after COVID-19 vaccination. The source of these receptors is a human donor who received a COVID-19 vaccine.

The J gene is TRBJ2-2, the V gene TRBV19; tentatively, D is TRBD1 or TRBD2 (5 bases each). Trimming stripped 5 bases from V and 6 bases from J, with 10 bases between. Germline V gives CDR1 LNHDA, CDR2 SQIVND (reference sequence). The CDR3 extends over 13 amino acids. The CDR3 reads CASSWGFPGELFF. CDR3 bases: TGTGCCAGTAGTTGGGGGTTTCCCGGGGAGCTGTTTTTT.

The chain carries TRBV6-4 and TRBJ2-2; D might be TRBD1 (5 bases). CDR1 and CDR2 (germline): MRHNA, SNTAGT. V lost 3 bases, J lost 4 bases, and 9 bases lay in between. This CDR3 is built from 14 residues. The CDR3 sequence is CASSEDGATGELFF. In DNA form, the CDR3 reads TGTGCCAGCAGTGAAGATGGGGCCACCGGGGAGCTGTTTTTT.

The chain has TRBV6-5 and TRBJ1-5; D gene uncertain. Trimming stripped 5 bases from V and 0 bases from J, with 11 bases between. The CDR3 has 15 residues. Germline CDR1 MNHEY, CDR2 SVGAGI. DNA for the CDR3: TGTGCCAGCAGTCCCGTTATTCTTAGCAATCAGCCCCAGCATTTT. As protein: CASSPVILSNQPQHF.

The chain's CDR3 is CASSVGGANSNYGYTF. The CDR3 DNA is TGCGCCAGCAGCGTGGGGGGTGCCAACTCTAACTATGGCTACACCTTC. The V and J genes are TRBV5-1 and TRBJ1-2; perhaps TRBD1 as D (5 bases). Germline-derived CDR1 and CDR2 are SGHRS and YFSETQ. This CDR3 contains 16 residues. Trimming took 4 bases from V and 0 from J, leaving 16 bases between them.

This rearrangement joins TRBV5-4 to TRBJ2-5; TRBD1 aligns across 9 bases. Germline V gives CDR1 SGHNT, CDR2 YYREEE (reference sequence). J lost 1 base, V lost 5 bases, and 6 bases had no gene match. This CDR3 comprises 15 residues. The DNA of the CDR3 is TGTGCCAGCAGTGTACGGGGACAGGGCCAAGAGACCCAGTACTTC. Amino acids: CASSVRGQGQETQYF.

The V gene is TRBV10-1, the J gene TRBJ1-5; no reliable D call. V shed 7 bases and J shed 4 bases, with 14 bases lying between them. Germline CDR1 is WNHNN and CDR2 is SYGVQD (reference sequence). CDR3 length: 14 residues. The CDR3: CASNDRRENQPQHF. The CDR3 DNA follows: TGCGCCAGCAATGATCGACGGGAAAATCAGCCCCAGCATTTT.

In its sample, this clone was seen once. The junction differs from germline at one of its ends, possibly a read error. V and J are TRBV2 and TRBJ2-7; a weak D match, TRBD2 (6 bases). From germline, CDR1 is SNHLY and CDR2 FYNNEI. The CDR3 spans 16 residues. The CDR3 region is CASTETPGLRSYEQYF. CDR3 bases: TGTGCCAGCACTGAAACCCCGGGACTCCGATCCTACGAGCAGTACTTC.

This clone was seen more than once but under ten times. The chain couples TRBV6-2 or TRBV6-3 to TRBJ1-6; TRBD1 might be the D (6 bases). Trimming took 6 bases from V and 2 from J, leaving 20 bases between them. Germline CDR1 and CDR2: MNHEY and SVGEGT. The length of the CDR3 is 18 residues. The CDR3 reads CASSPRGDLSAYNSPLHF. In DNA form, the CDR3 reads TGTGCCAGCAGCCCTAGGGGGGACTTAAGCGCCTATAATTCACCCCTCCACTTT.

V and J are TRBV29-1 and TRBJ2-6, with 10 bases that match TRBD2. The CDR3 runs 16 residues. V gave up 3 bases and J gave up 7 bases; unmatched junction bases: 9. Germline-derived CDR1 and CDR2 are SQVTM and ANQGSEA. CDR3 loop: CSVDLAGANGANVLTF. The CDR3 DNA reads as TGCAGCGTTGACCTAGCGGGGGCGAATGGTGCCAACGTCCTGACTTTC.

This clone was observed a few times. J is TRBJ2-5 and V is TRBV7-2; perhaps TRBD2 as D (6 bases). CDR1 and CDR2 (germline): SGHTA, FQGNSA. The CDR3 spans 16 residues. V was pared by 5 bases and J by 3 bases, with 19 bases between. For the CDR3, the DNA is TGTGCCAGCAGCCCCATGATGCGGGCGGGAAAAGAGACCCAGTACTTC. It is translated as CASSPMMRAGKETQYF.

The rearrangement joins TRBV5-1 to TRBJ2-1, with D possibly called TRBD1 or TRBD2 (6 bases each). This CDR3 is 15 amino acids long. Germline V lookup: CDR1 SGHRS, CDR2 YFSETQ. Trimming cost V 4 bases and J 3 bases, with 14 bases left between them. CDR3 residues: CASSDRGDNYNEQFF. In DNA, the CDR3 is TGCGCCAGCAGCGATCGCGGGGACAACTACAATGAGCAGTTCTTC. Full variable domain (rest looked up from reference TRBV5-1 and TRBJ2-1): KAGVTQTPRYLIKTRGQQVTLSCSPISGHRSVSWYQQTPGQGLQFLFEYFSETQRNKGNFPGRFSGRQFSNSRSEMNVSTLELGDSALYLCASSDRGDNYNEQFFGPGTRLTVL.

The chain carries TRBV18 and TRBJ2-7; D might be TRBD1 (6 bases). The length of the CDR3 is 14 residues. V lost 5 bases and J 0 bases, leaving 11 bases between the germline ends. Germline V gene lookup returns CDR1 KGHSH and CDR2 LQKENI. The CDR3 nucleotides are TGTGCCAGCTCATCGGACAGTTTCTCCTACGAGCAGTACTTC. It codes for CASSSDSFSYEQYF. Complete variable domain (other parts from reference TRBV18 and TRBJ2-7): NAGVMQNPRHLVRRRGQEARLRCSPMKGHSHVYWYRQLPEEGLKFMVYLQKENIIDESGMPKERFSAEFPKEGPSILRIQQVVRGDSAAYFCASSSDSFSYEQYFGPGTRLTVT.

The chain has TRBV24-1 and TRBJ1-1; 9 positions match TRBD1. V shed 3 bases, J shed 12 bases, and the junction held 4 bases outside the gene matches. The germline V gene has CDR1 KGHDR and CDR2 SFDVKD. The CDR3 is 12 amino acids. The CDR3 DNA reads TGTGCCACCAGTGATCCCGGGACAGGGCCTTTCTTT. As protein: CATSDPGTGPFF.

CDR3 in DNA: TGTGCCAGCAGCCAAACGGGGACTAGCCTATCCACCGGGGAGCTGTTTTTT. This codes for CASSQTGTSLSTGELFF. This rearrangement joins TRBV3-1 (or the pseudogene TRBV3-2) to TRBJ2-2, with 9 nucleotides matching TRBD2. V shed 2 bases and J 4 bases; nucleotides not matched to a gene: 8. CDR1 is LGHDT and CDR2 is YNNKEL in the germline V gene (reference sequence). CDR3 size: 17 residues.

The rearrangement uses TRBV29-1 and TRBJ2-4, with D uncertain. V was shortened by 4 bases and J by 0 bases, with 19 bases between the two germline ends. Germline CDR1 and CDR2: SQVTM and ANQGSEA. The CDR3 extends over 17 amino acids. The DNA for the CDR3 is TGCAGCGTTGTCGGACCCCAGGAGAGTCTAGCCAAAAACATTCAGTACTTC. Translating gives CSVVGPQESLAKNIQYF.

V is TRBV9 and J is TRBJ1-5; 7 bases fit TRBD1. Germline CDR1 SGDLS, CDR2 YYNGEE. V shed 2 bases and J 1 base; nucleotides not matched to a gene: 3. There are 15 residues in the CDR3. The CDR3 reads CASSVGTVSNQPQHF. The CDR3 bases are TGTGCCAGCAGCGTTGGGACAGTAAGCAATCAGCCCCAGCATTTT. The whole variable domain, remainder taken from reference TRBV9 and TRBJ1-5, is DSGVTQTPKHLITATGQRVTLRCSPRSGDLSVYWYQQSLDQGLQFLIQYYNGEERAKGNILERFSAQQFPDLHSELNLSSLELGDSALYFCASSVGTVSNQPQHFGDGTRLSIL.

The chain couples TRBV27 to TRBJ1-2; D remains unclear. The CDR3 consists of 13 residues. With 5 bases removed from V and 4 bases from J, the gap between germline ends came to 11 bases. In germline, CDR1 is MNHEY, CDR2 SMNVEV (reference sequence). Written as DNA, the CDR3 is TGTGCCAGCAGTCCCAGTAGGTCCTATGGCTACACCTTC. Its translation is CASSPSRSYGYTF.

DNA of the CDR3: TGTGCCAGCGCGGGGCAGACTAGCAATCAGCCCCAGCATTTT. Amino acids: CASAGQTSNQPQHF. The chain recombines TRBV7-2 with TRBJ1-5; TRBD1 is a possible D gene (5 bases). CDR3 length: 14 amino acids. Trimming stripped 8 bases from V and 0 bases from J, with 11 bases between. The germline CDR1 and CDR2 sequences are SGHTA and FQGNSA.

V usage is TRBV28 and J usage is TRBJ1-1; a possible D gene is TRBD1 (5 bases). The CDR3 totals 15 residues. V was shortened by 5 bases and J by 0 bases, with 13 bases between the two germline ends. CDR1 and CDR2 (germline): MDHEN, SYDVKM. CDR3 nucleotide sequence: TGTGCCAGCAGTCCCCCCAGGGTCATGAACACTGAAGCTTTCTTT. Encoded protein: CASSPPRVMNTEAFF.

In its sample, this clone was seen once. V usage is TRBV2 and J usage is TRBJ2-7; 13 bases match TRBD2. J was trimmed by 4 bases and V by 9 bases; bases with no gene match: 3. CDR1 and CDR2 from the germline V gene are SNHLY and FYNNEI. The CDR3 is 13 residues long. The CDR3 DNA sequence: TGTGCCAGACGGACTAGCGGGGGTTACGAGCAGTACTTC. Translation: CARRTSGGYEQYF.

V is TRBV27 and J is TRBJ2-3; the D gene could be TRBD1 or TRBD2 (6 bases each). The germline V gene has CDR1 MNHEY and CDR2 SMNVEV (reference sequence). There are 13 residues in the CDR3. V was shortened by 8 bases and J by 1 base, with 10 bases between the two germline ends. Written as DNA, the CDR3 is TGTGCCAGCCTGGAGGGGGGCACAGATACGCAGTATTTT. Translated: CASLEGGTDTQYF.